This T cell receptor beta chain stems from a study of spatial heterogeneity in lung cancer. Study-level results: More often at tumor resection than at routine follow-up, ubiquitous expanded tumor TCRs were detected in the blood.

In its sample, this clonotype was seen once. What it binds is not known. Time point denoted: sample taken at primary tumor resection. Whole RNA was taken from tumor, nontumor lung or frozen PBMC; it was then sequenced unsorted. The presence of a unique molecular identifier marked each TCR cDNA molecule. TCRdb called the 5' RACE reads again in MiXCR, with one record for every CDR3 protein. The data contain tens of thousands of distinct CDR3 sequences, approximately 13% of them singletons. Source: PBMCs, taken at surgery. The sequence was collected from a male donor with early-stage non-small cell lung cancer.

The CDR3 DNA is TGTGCCAGCAGTGATTTACAGAACACCGGGGAGCTGTTTTTT. Its protein is CASSDLQNTGELFF. The chain has TRBV25-1 and TRBJ2-2; D uncertain. This CDR3 has 14 amino acids. Trimming cost V 3 bases and J 1 base, with 6 bases left between them. Germline V lookup: CDR1 MGHDK, CDR2 SYGVNS.